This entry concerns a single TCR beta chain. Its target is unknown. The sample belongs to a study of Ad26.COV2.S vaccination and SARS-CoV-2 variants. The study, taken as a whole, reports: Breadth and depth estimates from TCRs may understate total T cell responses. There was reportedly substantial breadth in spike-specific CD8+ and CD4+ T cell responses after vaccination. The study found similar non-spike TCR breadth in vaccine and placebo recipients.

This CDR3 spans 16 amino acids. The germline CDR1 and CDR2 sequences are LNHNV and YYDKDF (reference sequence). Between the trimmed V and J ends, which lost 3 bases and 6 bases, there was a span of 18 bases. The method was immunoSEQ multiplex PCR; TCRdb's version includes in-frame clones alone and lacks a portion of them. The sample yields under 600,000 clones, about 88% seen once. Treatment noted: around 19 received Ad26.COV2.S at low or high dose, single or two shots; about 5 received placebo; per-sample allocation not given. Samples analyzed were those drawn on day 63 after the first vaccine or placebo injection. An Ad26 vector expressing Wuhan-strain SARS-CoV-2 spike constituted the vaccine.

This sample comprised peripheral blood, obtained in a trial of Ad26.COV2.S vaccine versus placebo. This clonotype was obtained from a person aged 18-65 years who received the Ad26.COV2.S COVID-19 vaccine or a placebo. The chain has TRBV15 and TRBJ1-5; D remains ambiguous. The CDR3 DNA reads TGTGCCACCAGCAGGGGAGGTGAGTCCGGAGGTCAGCCCCAGCATTTT. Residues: CATSRGGESGGQPQHF.